This entry lists 7 T cell receptor beta chains sequenced from one sample in a study of tumor-infiltrating lymphocytes in primary liver carcinoma. Co-extraction yielded RNA and DNA from around 20-30 mg of unsorted bulk tissue. Starting material of 400 to 600 ng total RNA yielded TCR beta cDNA via a constant-region primer. Three rounds of nested multiplex PCR with slightly modified ARM-PCR produced TCR beta libraries. TRBV1-TRBV30 forward primers and a C-beta reverse primer were used in the first two PCR rounds, which each ran for 9 to 10 cycles. In TCRdb, the multiplex PCR reads were re-called with MiXCR into one record per CDR3 protein. The repertoire has 100,000 or so distinct CDR3 sequences, over 55% of them found once; the top ten carry 7.5% to 10%. Input material: liver tumor tissue from sampling region 5. Subset described: tumor region T5, tumor centre. The receptors originated from a woman aged 55-75 years with primary liver carcinoma and hepatitis B virus infection.

As regards this clonotype: The CDR3 end shows no conserved phenylalanine or tryptophan, and so a read error is likely. The DNA is omitted, as the CDR3 cannot be located on it reliably, and the CDR3 follows TCRdb's listing. J is TRBJ2-7 and V is TRBV11-2; the table assigns TRBD2, which was not confirmed against the DNA. The CDR3 sequence runs 16 residues, both termini included. Looked up from germline, CDR1 is SGHAT and CDR2 is FQNNGV. The CDR3 sequence is CASSPLLGERGPGQCL.

Turning to this clonotype: Because it lacks the conserved phenylalanine or tryptophan at the end, this CDR3 is likely a read error. This chain connects TRBV6-2 or TRBV6-3 to TRBJ2-5; 9 nucleotides line up with TRBD2. Germline V gene data show CDR1 as MNHEY and CDR2 as SVGEGT. The CDR3 has 17 amino acids. Written as DNA, the CDR3 is TGTGCCTGCAGTCACCTCTCTATAGCGGGAGCACGAGAGACCCAGTACCTC. Translating it yields CACSHLSIAGARETQYL.

A word on this clonotype: A read error may produce the germline difference seen at one junction end. The genes are TRBV6-5 and TRBJ2-7, with D possibly TRBD1 on 6 matching bases. Germline loops: CDR1 MNHEY, CDR2 SVGAGI. The CDR3 covers 14 residues. The CDR3 reads CASSYRTGSYEQHF. CDR3 sequence (DNA): TGTGCCAGCAGTTACCGCACAGGGTCCTACGAGCAGCACTTC.

This clonotype has more than one count but fewer than ten. The chain employs TRBV19 and TRBJ2-7, with TRBD1 matching 8 bases. Losses at the gene ends were 3 bases for V and 5 bases for J; bases not matched to a gene: 12. This CDR3 spans 16 amino acids. Per the germline V gene, CDR1 is LNHDA and CDR2 is SQIVND (reference sequence). In DNA, the CDR3 is TGTGCCAGTAGTATCCACTGGGACAGGCCAAGGAACGAGCAGTACTTC. Amino acids: CASSIHWDRPRNEQYF.

Turning to this clonotype: The junction departs from the called germline gene at one end, perhaps through a read error. The CDR3 DNA reads TGTGCCAGCAGCGTCCCTGGAACAGGGGGCTTCTACATTGAGCAGTTCTTC. Its protein product is CASSVPGTGGFYIEQFF. V is TRBV7-9 and J is TRBJ2-1, with 9 positions matching TRBD1. Looked up from germline, CDR1 is SEHNR and CDR2 is FQNEAQ (reference sequence). CDR3 size: 17 residues.

This clonotype was detected ten times or more. The rearrangement uses TRBV12-3 or TRBV12-4 and TRBJ2-7, with 9 bases fitting TRBD1. The CDR3 is 14 residues long. Trimming cost V 6 bases and J 0 bases; bases outside gene matches: 3. DNA of the CDR3: TGTGCCAGCAGGGAACAGGGGGCCTCCTACGAGCAGTACTTC. This gives the protein CASREQGASYEQYF.

This clonotype was counted a single time. One end of the junction fails to match germline, which may point to a read error. V is TRBV6-5 and J is TRBJ1-2, with 10 positions matching TRBD1. The CDR3 has 16 amino acids. CDR1 is MNHEY, CDR2 SVGAGI, per germline. The CDR3 protein is CASSYSGTGERDGHTF. The CDR3 DNA sequence: TGTGCAAGCAGTTACTCTGGGACAGGGGAACGGGATGGCCACACCTTC.